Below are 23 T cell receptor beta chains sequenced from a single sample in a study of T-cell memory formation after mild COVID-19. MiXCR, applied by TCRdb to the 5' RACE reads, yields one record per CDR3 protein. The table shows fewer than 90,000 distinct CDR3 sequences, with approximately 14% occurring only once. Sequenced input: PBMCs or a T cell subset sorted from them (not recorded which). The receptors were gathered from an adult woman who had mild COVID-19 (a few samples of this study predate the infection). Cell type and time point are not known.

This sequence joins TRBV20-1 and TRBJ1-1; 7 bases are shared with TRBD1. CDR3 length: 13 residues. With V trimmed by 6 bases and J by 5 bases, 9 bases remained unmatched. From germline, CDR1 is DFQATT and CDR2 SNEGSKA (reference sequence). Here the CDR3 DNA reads TGCAGTGCCAGGAGGGGGCTTTCGACTGAAGCTTTCTTT. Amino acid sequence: CSARRGLSTEAFF.

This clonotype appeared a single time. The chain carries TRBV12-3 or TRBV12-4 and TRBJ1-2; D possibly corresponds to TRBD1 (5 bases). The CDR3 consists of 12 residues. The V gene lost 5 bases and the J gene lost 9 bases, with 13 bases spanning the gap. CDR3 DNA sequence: TGTGCCAGCAGTCCTGGGACCGTGAGCTACACCTTC. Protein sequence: CASSPGTVSYTF.

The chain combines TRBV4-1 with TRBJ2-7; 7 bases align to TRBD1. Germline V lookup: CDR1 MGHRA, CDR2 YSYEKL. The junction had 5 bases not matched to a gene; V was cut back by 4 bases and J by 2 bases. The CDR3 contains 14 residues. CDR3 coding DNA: TGCGCCAGCAGCCCGGGACAGCTGGCCTACGAGCAGTACTTC. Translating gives CASSPGQLAYEQYF.

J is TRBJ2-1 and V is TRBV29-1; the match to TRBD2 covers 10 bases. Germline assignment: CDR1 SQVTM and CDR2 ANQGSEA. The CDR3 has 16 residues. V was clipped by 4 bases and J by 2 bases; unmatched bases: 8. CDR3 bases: TGCAGCGTTGTGAGGAGAAGCGGGGGGGCCTACAATGAGCAGTTCTTC. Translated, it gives CSVVRRSGGAYNEQFF.

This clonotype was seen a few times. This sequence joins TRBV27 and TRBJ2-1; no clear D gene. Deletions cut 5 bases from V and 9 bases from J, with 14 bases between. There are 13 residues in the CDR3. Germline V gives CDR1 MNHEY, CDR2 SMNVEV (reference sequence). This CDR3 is CASSIQPGSEQFF. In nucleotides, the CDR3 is TGTGCCAGCAGTATTCAACCGGGTTCTGAGCAGTTCTTC.

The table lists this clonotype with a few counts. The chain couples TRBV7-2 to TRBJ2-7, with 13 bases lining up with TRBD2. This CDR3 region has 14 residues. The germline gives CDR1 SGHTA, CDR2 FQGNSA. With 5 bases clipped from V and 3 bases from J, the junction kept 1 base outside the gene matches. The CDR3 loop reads CASSRTSGSYEQYF. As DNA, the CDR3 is TGTGCCAGCAGCCGGACTAGCGGGAGCTACGAGCAGTACTTC.

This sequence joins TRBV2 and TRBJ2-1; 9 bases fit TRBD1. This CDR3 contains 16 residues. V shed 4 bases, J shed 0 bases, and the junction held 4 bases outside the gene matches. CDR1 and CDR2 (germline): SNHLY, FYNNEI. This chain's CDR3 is CASSAGTGSSYNEQFF. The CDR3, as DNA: TGTGCCAGCAGTGCCGGGACAGGGTCCTCCTACAATGAGCAGTTCTTC. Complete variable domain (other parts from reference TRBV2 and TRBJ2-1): EPEVTQTPSHQVTQMGQEVILRCVPISNHLYFYWYRQILGQKVEFLVSFYNNEISEKSEIFDDQFSVERPDGSNFTLKIRSTKLEDSAMYFCASSAGTGSSYNEQFFGPGTRLTVL.

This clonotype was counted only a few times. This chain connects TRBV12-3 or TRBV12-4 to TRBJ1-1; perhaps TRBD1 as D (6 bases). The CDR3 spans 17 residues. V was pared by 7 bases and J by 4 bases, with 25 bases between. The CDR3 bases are TGTGCCAGCACCGCGAAGGGGACACCAATAACGGGCACTGAAGCTTTCTTT. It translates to CASTAKGTPITGTEAFF.

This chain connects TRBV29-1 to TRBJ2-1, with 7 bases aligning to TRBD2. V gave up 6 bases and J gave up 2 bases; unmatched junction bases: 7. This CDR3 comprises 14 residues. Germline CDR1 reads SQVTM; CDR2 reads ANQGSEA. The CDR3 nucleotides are TGCAGCGTCCGGCAGGGAGGGGCCTACAATGAGCAGTTCTTC. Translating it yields CSVRQGGAYNEQFF.

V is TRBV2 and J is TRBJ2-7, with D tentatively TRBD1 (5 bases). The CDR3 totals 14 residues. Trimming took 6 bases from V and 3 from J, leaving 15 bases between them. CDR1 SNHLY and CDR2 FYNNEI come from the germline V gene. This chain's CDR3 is CASRDGVRGYEQYF. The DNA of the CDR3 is TGTGCCAGCAGAGATGGAGTTAGGGGCTACGAGCAGTACTTC.

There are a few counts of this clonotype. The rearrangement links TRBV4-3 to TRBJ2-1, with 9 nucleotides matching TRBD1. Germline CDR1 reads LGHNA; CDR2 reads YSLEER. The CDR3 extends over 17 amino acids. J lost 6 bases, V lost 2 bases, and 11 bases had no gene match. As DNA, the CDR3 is TGCGCCAGCAGCCAACGATCAAGTGACAGGGGGGTCAATGAGCAGTTCTTC. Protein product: CASSQRSSDRGVNEQFF.

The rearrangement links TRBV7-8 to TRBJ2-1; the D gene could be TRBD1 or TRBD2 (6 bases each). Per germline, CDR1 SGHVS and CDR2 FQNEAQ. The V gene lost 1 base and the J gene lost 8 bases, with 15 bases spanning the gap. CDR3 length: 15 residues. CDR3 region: CASSLVSPGGDEQFF. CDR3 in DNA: TGTGCCAGCAGCTTAGTCAGCCCCGGGGGCGATGAGCAGTTCTTC.

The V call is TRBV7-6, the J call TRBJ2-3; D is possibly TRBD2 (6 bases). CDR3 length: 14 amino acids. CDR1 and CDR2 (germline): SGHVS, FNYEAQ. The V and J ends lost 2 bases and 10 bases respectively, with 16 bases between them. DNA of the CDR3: TGTGCCAGCAGCTTATCACCATCTAGCGCTCCGCAGTATTTT. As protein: CASSLSPSSAPQYF.

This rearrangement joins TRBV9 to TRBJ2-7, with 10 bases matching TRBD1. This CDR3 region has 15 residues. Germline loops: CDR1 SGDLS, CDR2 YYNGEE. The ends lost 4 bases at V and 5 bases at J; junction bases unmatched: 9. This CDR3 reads CASSMSDRGRNEQYF. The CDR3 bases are TGTGCCAGCAGCATGTCTGACAGGGGGCGTAACGAGCAGTACTTC.

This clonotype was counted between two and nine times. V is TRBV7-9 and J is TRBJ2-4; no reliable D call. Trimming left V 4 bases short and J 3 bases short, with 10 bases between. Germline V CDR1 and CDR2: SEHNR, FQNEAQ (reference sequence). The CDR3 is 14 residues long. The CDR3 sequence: CASSSSIGKNIQYF. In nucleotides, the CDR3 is TGTGCCAGCAGCTCCAGCATTGGCAAAAACATTCAGTACTTC.

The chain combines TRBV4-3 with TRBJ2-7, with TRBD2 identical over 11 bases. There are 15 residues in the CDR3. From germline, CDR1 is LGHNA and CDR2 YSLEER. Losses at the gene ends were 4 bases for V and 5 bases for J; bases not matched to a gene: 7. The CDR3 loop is CASSRIAGGLNEQYF. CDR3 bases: TGCGCCAGCAGCCGAATAGCGGGAGGGTTGAACGAGCAGTACTTC.

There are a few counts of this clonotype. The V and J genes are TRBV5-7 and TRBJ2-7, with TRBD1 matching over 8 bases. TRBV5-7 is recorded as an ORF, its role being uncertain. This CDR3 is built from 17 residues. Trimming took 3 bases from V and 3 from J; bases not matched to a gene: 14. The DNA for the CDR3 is TGTGCCAGCAGCTCCACCTGGACAGGGTCTGGGGTCTACGAGCAGTACTTC. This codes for CASSSTWTGSGVYEQYF.

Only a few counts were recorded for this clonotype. The CDR3: CASSQVRGAESPLHF. For the CDR3, the DNA is TGCGCCAGCAGCCAAGTTAGGGGGGCAGAGTCACCCCTCCACTTT. The chain carries TRBV4-1 and TRBJ1-6; a weak D match, TRBD1 (6 bases). Germline assignment: CDR1 MGHRA and CDR2 YSYEKL. This CDR3 has 15 amino acids. The V gene lost 1 base and the J gene lost 10 bases, with 14 bases spanning the gap.

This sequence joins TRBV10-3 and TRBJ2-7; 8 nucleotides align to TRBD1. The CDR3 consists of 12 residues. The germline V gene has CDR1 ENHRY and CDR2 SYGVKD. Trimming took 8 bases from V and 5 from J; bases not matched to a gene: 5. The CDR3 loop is CAIGTGGHEQYF. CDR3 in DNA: TGTGCCATCGGGACAGGTGGTCACGAGCAGTACTTC.

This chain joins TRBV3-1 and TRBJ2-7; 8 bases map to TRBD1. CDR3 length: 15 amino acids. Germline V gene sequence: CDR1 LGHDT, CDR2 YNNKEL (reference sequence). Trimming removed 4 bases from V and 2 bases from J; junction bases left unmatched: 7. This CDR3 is CASSPIGQGAYEQYF. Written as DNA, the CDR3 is TGTGCCAGCAGCCCAATTGGACAGGGAGCCTACGAGCAGTACTTC.

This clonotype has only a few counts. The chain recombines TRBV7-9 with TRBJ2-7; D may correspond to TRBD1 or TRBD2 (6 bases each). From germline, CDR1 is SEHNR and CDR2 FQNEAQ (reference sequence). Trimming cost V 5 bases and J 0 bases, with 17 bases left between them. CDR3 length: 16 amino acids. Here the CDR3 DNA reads TGTGCCAGCAGCCTGGGGGGCACCTACAGCTCCTACGAGCAGTACTTC. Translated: CASSLGGTYSSYEQYF.

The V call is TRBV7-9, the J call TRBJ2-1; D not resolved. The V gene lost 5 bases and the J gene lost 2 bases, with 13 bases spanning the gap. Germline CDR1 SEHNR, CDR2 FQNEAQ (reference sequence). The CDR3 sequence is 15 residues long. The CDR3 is CASSDAVGTYNEQFF. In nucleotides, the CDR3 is TGTGCCAGCAGCGATGCGGTCGGAACCTACAATGAGCAGTTCTTC.

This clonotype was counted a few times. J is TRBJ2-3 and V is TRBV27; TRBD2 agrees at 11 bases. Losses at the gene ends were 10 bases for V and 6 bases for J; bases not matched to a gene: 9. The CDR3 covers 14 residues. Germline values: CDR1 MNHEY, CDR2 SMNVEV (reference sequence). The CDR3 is CATRVAGGSDTQYF. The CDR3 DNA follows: TGTGCCACCAGGGTAGCGGGGGGGTCGGATACGCAGTATTTT.